Each of the 4 T cell receptor beta chains below was sequenced from the same sample in a study of blood T cell repertoires in COVID-19. Produced via immunoSEQ multiplex PCR; TCRdb's table is partial and in-frame only. The sample lists roughly 280,000 clones, approximately 86% occurring once. Sequenced material: peripheral blood. The source of these receptors is a woman aged 55-69 years with COVID-19, enrolled during active disease.

This chain connects TRBV29-1 to TRBJ1-1, with 7 bases fitting TRBD1. The V gene's germline CDR1 is SQVTM and CDR2 ANQGSEA. The CDR3 runs 13 residues. With V trimmed by 4 bases and J by 5 bases, 7 bases remained unmatched. Here the CDR3 DNA reads TGCAGCGTTGTAGGGACAGTCGGAACTGAAGCTTTCTTT. Its protein is CSVVGTVGTEAFF.

This clone is a singleton in its sample. The chain couples TRBV6-1 to TRBJ2-5; perhaps TRBD2 as D (6 bases). CDR1 MNHNS and CDR2 SASEGT come from the germline V gene. This CDR3 region has 14 residues. The V end lost 1 base, the J end lost 4 bases, and 10 bases lay between the germline ends. This chain's CDR3 is CASSEGAGPETQYF. The DNA of the CDR3 is TGTGCCAGCAGTGAAGGTGCGGGACCAGAGACCCAGTACTTC.

V is TRBV7-2 and J is TRBJ2-3; TRBD2 matches 13 bases. The germline gives CDR1 SGHTA, CDR2 FQGNSA. The CDR3 loop spans 14 amino acids. V dropped 10 bases and J dropped 8; count of bases not matched to a gene: 9. DNA for the CDR3: TGTGCCACGGGACTAGCGGGACCCCTCGCTACGCAGTATTTT. Translating gives CATGLAGPLATQYF.

The rearrangement joins TRBV7-2 to TRBJ2-3, with TRBD2 as a possible D gene (5 bases). Germline CDR1 is SGHTA and CDR2 is FQGNSA. The CDR3 contains 14 residues. V lost 3 bases to trimming and J lost 3 bases, with 10 bases between them. DNA for the CDR3: TGTGCCAGCAGCTTTGGGAGTGTAACAGATACGCAGTATTTT. Residues: CASSFGSVTDTQYF.